This TCR beta chain is drawn from a study of T cell clusters in autoimmune cytopenias. Study summary: TRB sequencing had a median about 50,000 reads and approximately 2,400 distinct clonotypes per sample. Study-level results: Primary autoimmune cytopenia patients appeared to lack physiological T cell clusters present in healthy donors. Functional roles of the in silico T cell clusters still await experimental validation.

A note on this clonotype: What it binds is not known.

This CDR3 contains 15 residues. Each sample's input was around 250 ng genomic DNA, some 38,000 genome equivalents. TRB rearrangements were amplified by touch-down multiplex PCR with mixed TRB-A/B primers. TCRdb reprocessed the multiplex PCR reads; each CDR3 protein has one entry and no DNA is given. The sample totals thousands of distinct CDR3 sequences. In addition, the sample was reused for a study of T cell repertoires in aging, cancer and after chemotherapy. That study reports: In cancer patients, declining TCR diversity with age involved lost richness and lost evenness.

This sequence originates from a human donor with an autoimmune cytopenia or autoimmune hepatitis (not recorded which). The sample comprised peripheral blood. The chain carries TRBV12-3 or TRBV12-4 and TRBJ2-2; TCRdb proposes TRBD1, but this gene call is untestable without DNA. The CDR3 reads CASSLQGANTGELFF.